The 20 T cell receptor beta chains listed next were all sequenced from one sample in a study of control samples from healthy donors and cancer patients. TCRdb keeps only in-frame clones here, not all; method: immunoSEQ multiplex PCR. The data hold 100,000 to 150,000 clones, with 92% observed a single time. What was sequenced was blood. These receptors all come from a woman in her forties or fifties in good health.

The rearrangement links TRBV7-2 to TRBJ2-5; 8 nucleotides match TRBD2. Germline V gene data show CDR1 as SGHTA and CDR2 as FQGNSA. The CDR3 loop spans 18 amino acids. J lost 1 base, V lost 5 bases, and 15 bases had no gene match. The CDR3 bases are TGTGCCAGCAGCACAGGCGACTTAGCGGGATTCCCCCAAGAGACCCAGTACTTC. This codes for CASSTGDLAGFPQETQYF.

This clone was counted a single time. In DNA, the CDR3 is TGCAGCGTTGAGTCCCCGAGCTCTGGAAACACCATATATTTT. Translated: CSVESPSSGNTIYF. This rearrangement joins TRBV29-1 to TRBJ1-3; D ambiguous. With 3 bases removed from V and 0 bases from J, the gap between germline ends came to 9 bases. CDR3 size: 14 residues. CDR1 is SQVTM and CDR2 is ANQGSEA in the germline V gene. Based on the CDR3 plus reference TRBV29-1 and TRBJ1-3, the full variable domain is SAVISQKPSRDICQRGTSLTIQCQVDSQVTMMFWYRQQPGQSLTLIATANQGSEATYESGFVIDKFPISRPNLTFSTLTVSNMSPEDSSIYLCSVESPSSGNTIYFGEGSWLTVV.

Concerning this clone itself: The junction departs from germline at one end; a sequencing error may be responsible. This chain links TRBV2 with TRBJ2-5, with D possibly being TRBD2 (5 bases). Germline V gene sequence: CDR1 SNHLY, CDR2 FYNNEI. The CDR3 covers 15 residues. The CDR3 reads CASRTMGIAGEAQYF. Here the CDR3 DNA reads TGTGCCAGCAGGACTATGGGAATAGCAGGAGAGGCCCAGTACTTC.

The chain combines TRBV5-1 with TRBJ2-5, with D possibly TRBD1 on 7 matching bases. Germline CDR1 SGHRS, CDR2 YFSETQ. The CDR3 runs 14 residues. The V and J ends lost 6 bases and 5 bases respectively, with 17 bases between them. The CDR3 sequence: CASIGGGGSETQYF. CDR3 bases: TGCGCCAGCATAGGCGGAGGGGGCAGTGAGACCCAGTACTTC.

V is TRBV2 and J is TRBJ2-2; TRBD2 aligns across 9 bases. V was pared by 7 bases and J by 5 bases, with 8 bases of the junction left unmatched. The CDR3 has 15 residues. The germline V gene encodes CDR1 SNHLY and CDR2 FYNNEI. The CDR3 region has the DNA TGTGCCAGCAACTTACGACTAGCGGATACCGGGGAGCTGTTTTTT. Amino acids: CASNLRLADTGELFF.

The rearrangement joins TRBV7-9 to TRBJ2-3, with a weak D call TRBD1 (6 bases). The CDR3 runs to 13 residues. The germline V gene encodes CDR1 SEHNR and CDR2 FQNEAQ (reference sequence). Deletions cut 3 bases from V and 4 bases from J, with 8 bases between. The CDR3 protein is CASSFAGADTQYF. CDR3 coding DNA: TGTGCCAGCAGCTTCGCAGGGGCAGATACGCAGTATTTT.

V gene TRBV6-6 combines with J gene TRBJ1-4; D is uncertain. Trimming pared 7 bases from V and 4 bases from J, leaving 4 bases between. Germline CDR1 is MNHNY and CDR2 is SVGAGI (reference sequence). This CDR3 contains 11 residues. CDR3 in DNA: TGTGCCAGCACCGGTAATGAAAAACTGTTTTTT. It is translated as CASTGNEKLFF.

The chain joins TRBV7-9 to TRBJ1-1; a weak D match, TRBD1 (6 bases). The CDR3 sequence is 13 residues long. The germline V gene encodes CDR1 SEHNR and CDR2 FQNEAQ (reference sequence). V lost 8 bases and J 1 base, leaving 11 bases between the germline ends. The CDR3: CASSRTANTEAFF. The CDR3 DNA sequence: TGTGCCAGCTCGCGGACAGCGAACACTGAAGCTTTCTTT.

The V gene is TRBV7-9, the J gene TRBJ1-1, with D perhaps matching TRBD1 (5 bases). V lost 3 bases to trimming and J lost 5 bases, with 13 bases between them. Germline CDR1 SEHNR, CDR2 FQNEAQ (reference sequence). CDR3 length equals 14 residues. The CDR3 DNA is TGTGCCAGCAGCTTTACGGGGGGGAGGACTGAAGCTTTCTTT. Its protein is CASSFTGGRTEAFF.

The chain links TRBV6-4 to TRBJ2-1; 9 nucleotides agree with TRBD2. Unmatched junction bases numbered 3, after V lost 2 bases and J lost 4 bases. Per the germline V gene, CDR1 is MRHNA and CDR2 is SNTAGT. The length of the CDR3 is 15 residues. This chain's CDR3 is CASSDGAGGYNEQFF. Written as DNA, the CDR3 is TGTGCCAGCAGTGACGGGGCGGGAGGGTACAATGAGCAGTTCTTC.

A few counts support this clone. The rearrangement links TRBV7-9 to TRBJ1-2; D is unclear. Trimming cost V 5 bases and J 14 bases, with 18 bases left between them. CDR3 length equals 12 residues. Germline CDR1 reads SEHNR; CDR2 reads FQNEAQ (reference sequence). The CDR3 loop reads CASSPSGRSKTF. The CDR3 nucleotides are TGTGCCAGCAGCCCAAGTGGGCGTTCGAAGACCTTC.

The chain combines TRBV2 with TRBJ1-1; the D gene is possibly TRBD1 (6 bases). The CDR3 sequence is 14 residues long. V was trimmed by 7 bases and J by 0 bases, leaving 12 bases between them. Germline-derived CDR1 and CDR2 are SNHLY and FYNNEI. The CDR3 reads CASKAGVLNTEAFF. Here the CDR3 DNA reads TGTGCCAGCAAAGCAGGGGTGTTGAACACTGAAGCTTTCTTT. Drawing the rest from reference TRBV2 and TRBJ1-1, the complete variable domain is EPEVTQTPSHQVTQMGQEVILRCVPISNHLYFYWYRQILGQKVEFLVSFYNNEISEKSEIFDDQFSVERPDGSNFTLKIRSTKLEDSAMYFCASKAGVLNTEAFFGQGTRLTVV.

V gene TRBV28 combines with J gene TRBJ1-5; TRBD1 agrees at 9 bases. V trimming: 5 bases; J trimming: 6 bases; junction bases outside the gene matches: 11. Germline values: CDR1 MDHEN, CDR2 SYDVKM. This CDR3 comprises 16 residues. In nucleotides, the CDR3 is TGTGCCAGCAGTCCCCTCACAGGGGGCGAAGGTCAGCCCCAGCATTTT. Protein: CASSPLTGGEGQPQHF.

This chain joins TRBV3-1 (or the pseudogene TRBV3-2) and TRBJ1-1; no clear D gene. Looked up from germline, CDR1 is LGHDT and CDR2 is YNNKEL (reference sequence). The V end was cut by 0 bases, the J end by 2 bases, with 7 bases between. The CDR3 runs 14 residues. CDR3 sequence reads: CASSQEQYNTEAFF. CDR3 sequence (DNA): TGTGCCAGCAGCCAAGAACAGTATAACACTGAAGCTTTCTTT.

This clone appeared a single time. CDR3 protein: CASSFALGQNSPLHF. CDR3 sequence (DNA): TGTGCCAGCAGCTTTGCCCTAGGACAGAATTCACCCCTCCACTTT. The chain carries TRBV11-2 and TRBJ1-6; the D gene is possibly TRBD1 (6 bases). CDR3 length: 15 residues. Germline V gene data show CDR1 as SGHAT and CDR2 as FQNNGV. The V gene lost 3 bases and the J gene lost 7 bases, with 13 bases spanning the gap.

The chain has TRBV11-3 and TRBJ2-1; D not certain. V shed 0 bases and J shed 0 bases, with 6 bases lying between them. This CDR3 is 15 amino acids long. Germline V lookup: CDR1 SGHNT, CDR2 YENEEA. The CDR3 loop reads CASSLDESSYNEQFF. In DNA form, the CDR3 reads TGTGCCAGCAGCTTAGATGAGAGCTCCTACAATGAGCAGTTCTTC.

The rearrangement links TRBV6-1 to TRBJ1-5, with unresolved D. CDR1 is MNHNS, CDR2 SASEGT, per germline. The CDR3 runs to 14 residues. V was clipped by 2 bases and J by 4 bases, with 9 bases between them. The CDR3: CASSEMGSNQPQHF. In nucleotides, the CDR3 is TGTGCCAGCAGTGAAATGGGGAGTAATCAGCCCCAGCATTTT.

The chain uses TRBV5-4 and TRBJ2-1; D not resolved. The CDR3 is 15 amino acids. V was clipped by 4 bases and J by 1 base, with 12 bases between them. The germline V gene encodes CDR1 SGHNT and CDR2 YYREEE (reference sequence). CDR3 sequence: CASSRRILSYNEQFF. CDR3 nucleotide sequence: TGTGCCAGCAGCCGGCGGATTTTGTCCTACAATGAGCAGTTCTTC.

The rearrangement links TRBV6-5 to TRBJ1-5, with 8 bases aligning to TRBD1. Germline-derived CDR1 and CDR2 are MNHEY and SVGAGI. CDR3 size: 13 residues. Trimming cost V 6 bases and J 4 bases; bases outside gene matches: 2. CDR3 sequence: CASSQGANQPQHF. CDR3 coding DNA: TGTGCCAGCAGCCAGGGGGCGAATCAGCCCCAGCATTTT.

The V and J genes are TRBV28 and TRBJ2-7, with D perhaps matching TRBD2 (5 bases). This CDR3 has 16 amino acids. Deletions cut 5 bases from V and 3 bases from J, with 20 bases between. Germline loops: CDR1 MDHEN, CDR2 SYDVKM. CDR3 nucleotides: TGTGCCAGCAGTCTTCTGTCGAGGGAGAAAAGCTACGAGCAGTACTTC. It translates to CASSLLSREKSYEQYF. Complete variable domain (other parts from reference TRBV28 and TRBJ2-7): DVKVTQSSRYLVKRTGEKVFLECVQDMDHENMFWYRQDPGLGLRLIYFSYDVKMKEKGDIPEGYSVSREKKERFSLILESASTNQTSMYLCASSLLSREKSYEQYFGPGTRLTVT.